The 27 T cell receptor beta chains below all came from one sample that was sequenced in a study of blood T cell repertoires in COVID-19. Sequenced by immunoSEQ multiplex PCR; TCRdb stores in-frame clones only, minus some. The sample carries 100,000 or so clones, approximately 82% recorded once. The sequenced material came from peripheral blood. These receptors were taken from an elderly woman with acute or convalescent COVID-19.

This clone appeared once. The gene calls are TRBV5-6 and TRBJ2-4, with TRBD1 matching over 9 bases. Losses at the gene ends were 1 base for V and 13 bases for J; bases not matched to a gene: 6. The germline CDR1 and CDR2 sequences are SGHDT and YYEEEE. CDR3 length equals 13 residues. CDR3 region: CASSLRDRVEQYF. The CDR3 DNA is TGTGCCAGCAGCTTGCGGGACAGGGTGGAACAGTACTTC.

The J gene is TRBJ1-2, the V gene TRBV6-6; perhaps TRBD1 as D (6 bases). Trimming stripped 5 bases from V and 8 bases from J, with 15 bases between. Germline lookup yields CDR1 MNHNY and CDR2 SVGAGI (reference sequence). The CDR3 sequence is 13 residues long. The CDR3 region has the DNA TGTGCCAGCAGTCCCCAGGGGTTGGGAGGCTACACCTTC. Its translation is CASSPQGLGGYTF.

The CDR3 reads CASSYQTPGQGARETQYF. CDR3 in DNA: TGTGCCAGCAGCTACCAAACTCCGGGACAGGGGGCGCGGGAGACCCAGTACTTC. This chain joins TRBV27 and TRBJ2-5, with 12 bases that match TRBD1. The germline V gene has CDR1 MNHEY and CDR2 SMNVEV (reference sequence). This CDR3 contains 18 residues. Trimming cost V 6 bases and J 5 bases; bases outside gene matches: 16.

The chain employs TRBV7-9 and TRBJ1-2, with 9 bases identical to TRBD1. This CDR3 region has 13 residues. The trim removed 11 bases at V and 5 bases at J, leaving 9 bases unmatched. Germline values: CDR1 SEHNR, CDR2 FQNEAQ (reference sequence). The CDR3 DNA reads TGTGCCGTCAACCGGGACAGGGCTTATGGCTACACCTTC. This codes for CAVNRDRAYGYTF.

This clone was counted only a few times. The chain is built from TRBV11-3 and TRBJ1-2; 10 positions match TRBD1. Germline values: CDR1 SGHNT, CDR2 YENEEA. The V segment lost 5 bases and the J segment 6 bases; nucleotides outside the gene matches: 3. The CDR3 is made up of 13 amino acids. The CDR3 is CASSPGTGDGYTF. The CDR3 DNA is TGTGCCAGCAGCCCTGGGACAGGGGATGGCTACACCTTC. The entire variable domain, with the rest obtained from reference TRBV11-3 and TRBJ1-2, is as follows: EAGVVQSPRYKIIEKKQPVAFWCNPISGHNTLYWYLQNLGQGPELLIRYENEEAVDDSQLPKDRFSAERLKGVDSTLKIQPAELGDSAVYLCASSPGTGDGYTFGSGTRLTVV.

The chain employs TRBV2 and TRBJ2-7; weak D call: TRBD2 (6 bases). V was shortened by 2 bases and J by 6 bases, with 8 bases between the two germline ends. CDR1 and CDR2 (germline): SNHLY, FYNNEI. This CDR3 region has 12 residues. The CDR3 nucleotides read TGTGCCAGCAGTGAACGGAGGGCCGAGCAGTACGTC. Translated: CASSERRAEQYV.

This clone was seen a handful of times. The genes are TRBV5-4 and TRBJ1-1; no reliable D call. Trimming removed 0 bases from V and 1 base from J, with 10 bases in between. The CDR3 has 15 amino acids. The germline CDR1 and CDR2 sequences are SGHNT and YYREEE (reference sequence). CDR3 nucleotides: TGTGCCAGCAGCTTGGATCCGGCGGGGAACACTGAAGCTTTCTTT. Translating it yields CASSLDPAGNTEAFF.

Only a few counts were recorded for this clone. This chain joins TRBV6-6 and TRBJ1-5, with no clear D. CDR3 length: 11 residues. The V end was cut by 8 bases, the J end by 4 bases, with 6 bases between. Germline assignment: CDR1 MNHNY and CDR2 SVGAGI (reference sequence). The DNA for the CDR3 is TGTGCCAGCGGAGTAAATCAGCCCCAGCATTTT. Translated: CASGVNQPQHF.

The J gene is TRBJ2-7, the V gene TRBV5-4; 11 nucleotides agree with TRBD2. Germline V CDR1 and CDR2: SGHNT, YYREEE (reference sequence). CDR3 length equals 14 residues. V was clipped by 7 bases and J by 3 bases; unmatched bases: 6. This CDR3 is CASGTSGSRYEQYF. The CDR3 DNA follows: TGTGCCAGCGGAACTAGCGGGAGCCGCTACGAGCAGTACTTC. Full variable domain (rest looked up from reference TRBV5-4 and TRBJ2-7): ETGVTQSPTHLIKTRGQQVTLRCSSQSGHNTVSWYQQALGQGPQFIFQYYREEENGRGNFPPRFSGLQFPNYSSELNVNALELDDSALYLCASGTSGSRYEQYFGPGTRLTVT.

CDR3 region: CATSDADSGANVLTF. CDR3 nucleotides: TGTGCCACCAGTGATGCGGATTCTGGGGCCAACGTCCTGACTTTC. The chain has TRBV24-1 and TRBJ2-6; unclear D gene. The CDR3 is made up of 15 amino acids. Germline lookup yields CDR1 KGHDR and CDR2 SFDVKD. V was cut by 3 bases and J by 1 base, with 6 bases left in between.

The sample holds one count of this clone. The chain has TRBV18 and TRBJ1-5; 11 positions agree with TRBD1. Germline CDR1 and CDR2: KGHSH and LQKENI. The CDR3 totals 14 residues. Losses at the gene ends were 2 bases for V and 6 bases for J; bases not matched to a gene: 0. DNA of the CDR3: TGTGCCAGCTCACCAGGACAGGGGGCTCAGCCCCAGCATTTT. It is translated as CASSPGQGAQPQHF.

The rearrangement joins TRBV6-6 to TRBJ2-1, with D possibly TRBD2 on 6 matching bases. The V and J ends lost 5 bases and 7 bases respectively, with 18 bases between them. The CDR3 contains 15 residues. Per the germline V gene, CDR1 is MNHNY and CDR2 is SVGAGI (reference sequence). The CDR3 DNA is TGTGCCAGCAGTACCGAGAGGGACTTTCTGAATGAGCAGTTCTTC. Amino acid sequence: CASSTERDFLNEQFF.

This chain joins TRBV2 and TRBJ2-3; 7 bases map to TRBD2. CDR3 length: 15 amino acids. Germline CDR1 and CDR2: SNHLY and FYNNEI. Trimming took 2 bases from V and 7 from J; bases not matched to a gene: 9. The CDR3 DNA reads TGTGCCAGCAGTGAATTAGAGACTAGCCTTCATACGCAGTATTTT. The encoded protein is CASSELETSLHTQYF.

This clone showed up just a few times. This chain connects TRBV10-3 to TRBJ2-2; 7 bases agree with TRBD1. The V segment lost 6 bases and the J segment 0 bases; nucleotides outside the gene matches: 1. This CDR3 is built from 14 residues. Germline V gives CDR1 ENHRY, CDR2 SYGVKD. CDR3 region: CAIRDRSNTGELFF. CDR3 nucleotides: TGTGCCATCAGGGACAGGTCGAACACCGGGGAGCTGTTTTTT.

This clone appeared once. The chain combines TRBV6-5 with TRBJ1-2, with no clear D. The V end lost 7 bases, the J end lost 10 bases, and 25 bases lay between the germline ends. The CDR3 runs to 15 residues. CDR1 MNHEY and CDR2 SVGAGI come from the germline V gene. The CDR3 nucleotides read TGTGCCAGCACCCAATATTTTATGCAGCAGGCATTCTACACCTTC. Translating it yields CASTQYFMQQAFYTF.

This clone appeared once. The chain links TRBV5-4 to TRBJ2-1; 8 positions match TRBD2. Unmatched junction bases numbered 11, after V lost 4 bases and J lost 5 bases. The CDR3 length is 16 residues. Germline V gene data show CDR1 as SGHNT and CDR2 as YYREEE (reference sequence). CDR3 amino acids: CASSPWGTRGHNEQFF. CDR3 DNA: TGTGCCAGCAGCCCCTGGGGGACTAGGGGTCACAATGAGCAGTTCTTC. The full variable domain, rest sourced from reference TRBV5-4 and TRBJ2-1, is ETGVTQSPTHLIKTRGQQVTLRCSSQSGHNTVSWYQQALGQGPQFIFQYYREEENGRGNFPPRFSGLQFPNYSSELNVNALELDDSALYLCASSPWGTRGHNEQFFGPGTRLTVL.

This chain joins TRBV5-5 and TRBJ2-2, with TRBD1 identical over 8 bases. V was clipped by 5 bases and J by 6 bases; unmatched bases: 9. Germline values: CDR1 SGHKS, CDR2 YYEKEE (reference sequence). The CDR3 has 15 residues. The CDR3: CASSSWTGIAGELFF. The CDR3 DNA sequence: TGTGCCAGCAGTTCCTGGACAGGGATAGCCGGGGAGCTGTTTTTT. Looking up the rest from reference TRBV5-5 and TRBJ2-2 gives the full variable domain: DAGVTQSPTHLIKTRGQQVTLRCSPISGHKSVSWYQQVLGQGPQFIFQYYEKEERGRGNFPDRFSARQFPNYSSELNVNALLLGDSALYLCASSSWTGIAGELFFGEGSRLTVL.

This sequence joins TRBV6-5 and TRBJ2-7, with TRBD1 matching 10 bases. CDR3 size: 14 residues. Germline loops: CDR1 MNHEY, CDR2 SVGAGI. V was clipped by 7 bases and J by 5 bases; unmatched bases: 8. The CDR3 DNA follows: TGTGCCAGCATGGCGGGACAGGGGAGTAACGAGCAGTACGTC. Protein product: CASMAGQGSNEQYV.

The CDR3 coding sequence is TGTGCCAGCAGTTTACAGGGGAATAGGTCACCCCTCCACTTT. This gives the protein CASSLQGNRSPLHF. The rearrangement uses TRBV28 and TRBJ1-6, with D perhaps matching TRBD1 (6 bases). In germline, CDR1 is MDHEN, CDR2 SYDVKM. CDR3 length: 14 amino acids. V lost 2 bases and J lost 10, with 12 bases in between.

This clone has a single count. The V gene is TRBV18, the J gene TRBJ2-1; 8 nucleotides align to TRBD2. Losses at the gene ends were 0 bases for V and 5 bases for J; bases not matched to a gene: 6. Germline V CDR1 and CDR2: KGHSH, LQKENI. The CDR3 runs to 16 residues. The CDR3 DNA is TGTGCCAGCTCACCACCGGGACGGGAGGGCGACAATGAGCAGTTCTTC. It encodes CASSPPGREGDNEQFF.

DNA of the CDR3: TGTGCCAGCAGCTTAGCGACTGACACAGATACGCAGTATTTT. Its translation is CASSLATDTDTQYF. The chain employs TRBV7-9 and TRBJ2-3; D uncertain. Trimming took 0 bases from V and 2 from J, leaving 6 bases between them. The V gene's germline CDR1 is SEHNR and CDR2 FQNEAQ (reference sequence). The CDR3 is 14 residues long.

This clone was observed a few times. This chain links TRBV2 with TRBJ2-1; 8 bases map to TRBD2. The J segment lost 5 bases and the V segment lost 2 bases, leaving 5 bases of the junction unmatched. This CDR3 region has 15 residues. CDR1 is SNHLY, CDR2 FYNNEI, per germline. The CDR3 loop reads CASSETQAGDNEQFF. In DNA form, the CDR3 reads TGTGCCAGCAGTGAAACGCAAGCGGGGGACAATGAGCAGTTCTTC. Supplemented by reference TRBV2 and TRBJ2-1, the full variable domain reads EPEVTQTPSHQVTQMGQEVILRCVPISNHLYFYWYRQILGQKVEFLVSFYNNEISEKSEIFDDQFSVERPDGSNFTLKIRSTKLEDSAMYFCASSETQAGDNEQFFGPGTRLTVL.

J is TRBJ2-5 and V is TRBV11-3; 7 positions match TRBD2. This CDR3 has 18 amino acids. J lost 5 bases, V lost 0 bases, and 15 bases had no gene match. Germline V gene sequence: CDR1 SGHNT, CDR2 YENEEA. The CDR3 coding sequence is TGTGCCAGCAGCTTAGAGTGGGGGGGAGCGCTACCCCGGGAGACCCAGTACTTC. It translates to CASSLEWGGALPRETQYF.

This chain connects TRBV29-1 to TRBJ2-5; the match to TRBD2 covers 10 bases. The V gene's germline CDR1 is SQVTM and CDR2 ANQGSEA. The CDR3 runs to 14 residues. The V and J ends lost 6 bases and 5 bases, in that order; junction bases with no gene match: 9. Here the CDR3 DNA reads TGCAGCGTAGCCCTGCTAGCGGGAGTGGAGACCCAGTACTTC. Encoded protein: CSVALLAGVETQYF.

The chain links TRBV4-1 to TRBJ2-2; 7 nucleotides agree with TRBD1. The germline V gene encodes CDR1 MGHRA and CDR2 YSYEKL. The length of the CDR3 is 13 residues. The V segment lost 1 base and the J segment 9 bases; nucleotides outside the gene matches: 2. This CDR3 reads CASSQATGWELFF. The CDR3 coding sequence is TGCGCCAGCAGCCAAGCGACAGGGTGGGAGCTGTTTTTT.

This clone is a singleton in its sample. The chain recombines TRBV11-2 with TRBJ2-7, with TRBD2 identical over 8 bases. This CDR3 spans 16 amino acids. The germline CDR1 and CDR2 sequences are SGHAT and FQNNGV. After removal of 3 bases from V and 4 bases from J, the junction contained 11 bases not matched to a gene. This CDR3 is CASSFNAQRERYEQYV. CDR3 nucleotide sequence: TGTGCCAGCAGCTTTAACGCCCAGCGGGAGCGTTACGAGCAGTACGTC.

This clone came up a few times. V usage is TRBV19 and J usage is TRBJ2-4; weak D call: TRBD2 (6 bases). The CDR3 loop spans 14 amino acids. V shed 3 bases and J shed 8 bases, with 14 bases lying between them. Germline values: CDR1 LNHDA, CDR2 SQIVND (reference sequence). CDR3 sequence (DNA): TGTGCCAGTAGTATGCTGGACGGGGAGGACATTCAGTACTTC. This gives the protein CASSMLDGEDIQYF.